This TCR beta chain is drawn from a study of shared clonotypes between healthy human individuals. Study summary: Three plates were used per donor for CD4 naive, three for CD4 memory, two for CD8 naive and one for CD8 memory.

Germline CDR1 and CDR2: MGHRA and YSYEKL. CDR3 size: 16 residues. A word on this clone: Its antigen is as yet unknown.

Findings and caveats of the study: In general, naive subsets displayed greater estimated richness than memory subsets did. Clonotypes shared by all four sorted-subset donors had higher generation probabilities than non-shared clonotypes.

Assay execution proceeded at the deep level. Some clones are missing from TCRdb's copy, which holds only in-frame ones; the method was immunoSEQ multiplex PCR. The table lists millions of clones, 90% to 95% of them singletons. This sequence joins TRBV4-1 and TRBJ2-5, with D possibly called TRBD1 or TRBD2 (6 bases each). The J call may be in error: the DNA end matches TRBJ2-7 better. The sequence was collected from a man between 18 and 29 years old in good health. The sample comprised naive CD4+ T cells sorted from blood. Subset noted: CD45RA+ positively selected. Here the CDR3 reads CASSPIPQGTSYEQYF. The CDR3 DNA reads as TGCGCCAGCAGCCCGATACCGCAGGGGACTTCCTACGAGCAGTACTTC.